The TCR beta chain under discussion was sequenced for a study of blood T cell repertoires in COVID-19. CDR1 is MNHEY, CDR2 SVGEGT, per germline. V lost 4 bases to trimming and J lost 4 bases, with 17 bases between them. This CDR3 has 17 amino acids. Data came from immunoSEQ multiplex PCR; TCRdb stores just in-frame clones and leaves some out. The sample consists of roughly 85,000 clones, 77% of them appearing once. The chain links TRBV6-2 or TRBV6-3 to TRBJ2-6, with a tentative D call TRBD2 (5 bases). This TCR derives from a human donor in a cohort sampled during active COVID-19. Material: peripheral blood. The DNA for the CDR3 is TGTGCCAGCAGTTTCAAGAGGGTACTGGCGGGGGCCAACGTCCTGACTTTC. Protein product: CASSFKRVLAGANVLTF.